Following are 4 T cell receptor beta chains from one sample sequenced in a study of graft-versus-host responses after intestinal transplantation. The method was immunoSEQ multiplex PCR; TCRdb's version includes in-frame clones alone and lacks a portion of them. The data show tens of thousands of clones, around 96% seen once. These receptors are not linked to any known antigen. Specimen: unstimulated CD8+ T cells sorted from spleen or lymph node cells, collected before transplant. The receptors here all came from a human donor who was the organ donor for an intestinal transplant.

The CDR3, as DNA: TGTGCCAGCAGCAAAGCGGACAGCCCTGGGGACACAGATACGCAGTATTTT. This sequence encodes CASSKADSPGDTDTQYF. V usage is TRBV21-1 and J usage is TRBJ2-3; the listed D gene, TRBD1, was not tested against the DNA. TRBV21-1 is reported as a pseudogene. The CDR3 covers 17 residues.

The CDR3 nucleotides read TGTGCCATTTTCCGGGACAGGGGTTGGTCTGGGGCCAACGTCCTGACTTTC. This gives the protein CAIFRDRGWSGANVLTF. This rearrangement joins TRBV10-3 to TRBJ2-6; 10 positions agree with TRBD1. V dropped 9 bases and J dropped 1; count of bases not matched to a gene: 9. The CDR3 consists of 17 residues. CDR1 ENHRY and CDR2 SYGVKD come from the germline V gene.

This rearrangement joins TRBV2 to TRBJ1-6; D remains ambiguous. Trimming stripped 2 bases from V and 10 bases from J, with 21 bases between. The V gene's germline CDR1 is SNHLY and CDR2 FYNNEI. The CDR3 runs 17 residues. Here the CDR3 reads CASSESFLWVTSSPLHF. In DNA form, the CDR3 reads TGTGCCAGCAGTGAAAGTTTTTTGTGGGTGACCTCCTCACCCCTCCACTTT.

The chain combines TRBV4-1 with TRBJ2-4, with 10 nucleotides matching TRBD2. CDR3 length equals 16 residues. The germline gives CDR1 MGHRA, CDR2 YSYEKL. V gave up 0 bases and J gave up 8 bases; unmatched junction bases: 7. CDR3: CASSQDPSGGGDIQYF. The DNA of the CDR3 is TGCGCCAGCAGCCAAGATCCTAGCGGGGGAGGGGACATTCAGTACTTC.